What follows are 26 T cell receptor beta chains derived from one specimen sequenced in a study of T cell repertoires in cytomegalovirus infection. What these receptors recognize is not known. TCRdb re-called the reads through MiXCR, storing one row per CDR3 protein. Here the sample spans 140,000 to 150,000 distinct CDR3 sequences, about 32% being singletons. The sample consisted of CD8+ T cells from cultured PBMCs, taken from culture after CMV antigen stimulation. The receptors derive from a human donor in good health (CMV status not recorded). Some clones in this sample may be carry-over from other donors' samples.

The chain links TRBV6-2 or TRBV6-3 to TRBJ2-1, with D unclear. This CDR3 is 13 amino acids long. From germline, CDR1 is MNHEY and CDR2 SVGEGT. V was trimmed by 2 bases and J by 5 bases, leaving 7 bases between them. CDR3 coding DNA: TGTGCCAGCAGTTACAGGGTGGACAATGAGCAGTTCTTC. It is translated as CASSYRVDNEQFF.

V is TRBV11-2 and J is TRBJ2-5, with D perhaps assigned TRBD1 or TRBD2 (5 bases each). This CDR3 comprises 17 residues. Trimming pared 4 bases from V and 2 bases from J, leaving 20 bases between. The germline gives CDR1 SGHAT, CDR2 FQNNGV. In DNA, the CDR3 is TGTGCCAGCAGCTCAGTTCTGGGAGAGGGGCAACAAGAGACCCAGTACTTC. Its translation is CASSSVLGEGQQETQYF.

The chain links TRBV13 to TRBJ2-7; 7 positions agree with TRBD1. The V gene's germline CDR1 is PRHDT and CDR2 FYEKMQ (reference sequence). The junction had 12 bases not matched to a gene; V was cut back by 7 bases and J by 3 bases. This CDR3 contains 15 residues. The CDR3 DNA sequence: TGTGCCAGCATCGACACCGGACAGGATGGCTACGAGCAGTACTTC. Amino acids: CASIDTGQDGYEQYF.

A single count supports this clonotype. A much larger clonotype is one base distant, so this may be a read error. V gene TRBV7-4 combines with J gene TRBJ2-1, with D unresolved. V was trimmed by 4 bases and J by 2 bases, leaving 12 bases between them. The CDR3 has 15 amino acids. Germline V gene lookup returns CDR1 SGHVT and CDR2 SQSDAQ. CDR3 sequence reads: CASSSTCSPYNEQFF. CDR3 sequence (DNA): TGTGCCAGCAGCTCGACATGTTCCCCCTACAATGAGCAGTTCTTC.

This sequence joins TRBV4-2 and TRBJ2-6; D unclear. The V end lost 1 base, the J end lost 3 bases, and 4 bases lay between the germline ends. Germline assignment: CDR1 LGHNA and CDR2 YNFKEQ. This CDR3 comprises 14 residues. CDR3: CASSQGRGANVLTF. The CDR3 DNA follows: TGTGCCAGCAGCCAAGGGCGTGGGGCCAACGTCCTGACTTTC.

The genes are TRBV7-6 and TRBJ2-1, with 7 bases matching TRBD2. Germline-derived CDR1 and CDR2 are SGHVS and FNYEAQ. V lost 7 bases, J lost 8 bases, and 8 bases stayed unmatched. The CDR3 totals 13 residues. The DNA of the CDR3 is TGTGCCAGCAAAGGAGGGCGGGAGTATGAGCAGTTCTTC. Translating gives CASKGGREYEQFF.

The chain links TRBV12-3 or TRBV12-4 to TRBJ1-5; weak D call: TRBD1 (6 bases). Trimming removed 5 bases from V and 4 bases from J, with 12 bases in between. The CDR3 extends over 14 amino acids. The chain's CDR3 is CASSPPDSNQPQHF. The CDR3 coding sequence is TGTGCCAGCAGTCCTCCGGACAGTAATCAGCCCCAGCATTTT.

V gene TRBV6-6 combines with J gene TRBJ2-3; 8 nucleotides align to TRBD1. Germline values: CDR1 MNHNY, CDR2 SVGAGI (reference sequence). The CDR3 has 15 amino acids. J lost 4 bases, V lost 0 bases, and 3 bases had no gene match. The CDR3 loop reads CASSYSTGGSDTQYF. The CDR3, as DNA: TGTGCCAGCAGTTACTCTACAGGGGGGTCAGATACGCAGTATTTT.

The chain is built from TRBV20-1 and TRBJ2-1, with 11 bases matching TRBD2. V shed 4 bases, J shed 3 bases, and the junction held 5 bases outside the gene matches. This CDR3 region has 15 residues. Looked up from germline, CDR1 is DFQATT and CDR2 is SNEGSKA (reference sequence). The CDR3 bases are TGCAGTGCTACTACTAGCGGGGGAAACTACAATGAGCAGTTCTTC. This codes for CSATTSGGNYNEQFF.

This clonotype was seen a few times. This chain uses TRBV7-2 with TRBJ1-1, with D perhaps matching TRBD1 (5 bases). This CDR3 comprises 13 residues. Germline V CDR1 and CDR2: SGHTA, FQGNSA. The V end was cut by 7 bases, the J end by 4 bases, with 13 bases between. Here the CDR3 DNA reads TGTGCCAGCACCGCAGGGTTTGTCACTGAAGCTTTCTTT. It translates to CASTAGFVTEAFF.

The chain employs TRBV2 and TRBJ2-1; TRBD2 agrees at 9 bases. Germline V gene lookup returns CDR1 SNHLY and CDR2 FYNNEI. This CDR3 comprises 14 residues. The ends lost 6 bases at V and 7 bases at J; junction bases unmatched: 7. CDR3 nucleotide sequence: TGTGCCAGCAGAGATGGGACTAGCCCAAATGAGCAGTTCTTC. This gives the protein CASRDGTSPNEQFF.

This sequence joins TRBV7-6 and TRBJ2-1; D remains unclear. The CDR3 sequence is 13 residues long. Germline V gene data show CDR1 as SGHVS and CDR2 as FNYEAQ. V was trimmed by 6 bases and J by 6 bases, leaving 12 bases between them. CDR3 bases: TGTGCCAGCAGAGGAAGGCAGCCCAATGAGCAGTTCTTC. This translates into CASRGRQPNEQFF.

The table lists this clonotype with a few counts. V gene TRBV6-1 combines with J gene TRBJ2-2, with a possible D match to TRBD2 (6 bases). CDR1 MNHNS and CDR2 SASEGT come from the germline V gene. The CDR3 spans 17 residues. V was cut by 1 base and J by 0 bases, with 12 bases left in between. CDR3: CASSEVGGGSNTGELFF. For the CDR3, the DNA is TGTGCCAGCAGTGAAGTCGGGGGTGGTTCGAACACCGGGGAGCTGTTTTTT.

The V and J genes are TRBV11-1 and TRBJ2-3, with D hard to call. The V end was cut by 5 bases, the J end by 4 bases, with 10 bases between. Per the germline V gene, CDR1 is SGHAT and CDR2 is FQDESV (reference sequence). The CDR3 spans 13 residues. CDR3 protein: CASSQQVADTQYF. The CDR3, as DNA: TGTGCCAGCAGCCAGCAGGTAGCAGATACGCAGTATTTT.

This rearrangement joins TRBV7-9 to TRBJ2-3; D is possibly TRBD1 or TRBD2 (5 bases each). V gave up 4 bases and J gave up 2 bases, with 13 bases separating them. Germline lookup yields CDR1 SEHNR and CDR2 FQNEAQ (reference sequence). This CDR3 contains 15 residues. This chain's CDR3 is CASSWLGTNTDTQYF. DNA of the CDR3: TGTGCCAGCAGCTGGTTGGGGACGAACACAGATACGCAGTATTTT.

V is TRBV4-1 and J is TRBJ2-5; the match to TRBD1 covers 7 bases. Trimming removed 4 bases from V and 2 bases from J; junction bases left unmatched: 7. CDR1 is MGHRA, CDR2 YSYEKL, per germline. The CDR3 runs to 15 residues. The CDR3 is CASSRTRDRQETQYF. The CDR3 DNA reads as TGCGCCAGCAGCCGAACCCGGGACAGACAAGAGACCCAGTACTTC.

This clonotype occurred once. One end of the junction is discordant with germline, which a read error may explain. This rearrangement joins TRBV4-1 to TRBJ1-2, with TRBD1 identical over 10 bases. Germline V CDR1 and CDR2: MGHRA, YSYEKL. The CDR3 runs to 15 residues. CDR3 nucleotides: TGCGTCAGCAGCACAGACGGGACAGGGGACTATGGCTACACCTTC. It is translated as CVSSTDGTGDYGYTF.

CDR3 DNA: TGTGCCAGCAGCTTAGACCCGGGAAAGGGGCCTGAAGCTTTCTTT. Its translation is CASSLDPGKGPEAFF. V gene TRBV7-6 combines with J gene TRBJ1-1, with D tentatively TRBD1 (5 bases). This CDR3 has 15 amino acids. Germline CDR1 reads SGHVS; CDR2 reads FNYEAQ. Trimming shortened V by 1 base and J by 6 bases, and 15 bases separated the two germline ends.

The chain links TRBV6-1 to TRBJ1-1; no clear D. V lost 7 bases, J lost 5 bases, and 20 bases lay in between. CDR1 is MNHNS and CDR2 is SASEGT in the germline V gene. The CDR3 loop spans 15 amino acids. This CDR3 is CASNNPLRVRTEAFF. CDR3 nucleotide sequence: TGTGCCAGCAATAACCCTTTGAGGGTACGGACTGAAGCTTTCTTT.

The chain joins TRBV12-3 or TRBV12-4 to TRBJ1-2; perhaps TRBD1 as D (5 bases). The CDR3 sequence is 14 residues long. V gave up 4 bases and J gave up 0 bases, with 9 bases separating them. The CDR3 DNA reads as TGTGCCAGCAGTTGGGGGTTAGCTAACTATGGCTACACCTTC. Translated: CASSWGLANYGYTF.

In its sample, this clonotype was seen many times. J is TRBJ2-5 and V is TRBV24-1, with 9 bases aligning to TRBD1. Germline V lookup: CDR1 KGHDR, CDR2 SFDVKD. Trimming at V came to 3 bases and at J to 2 bases, leaving 6 bases not matched to a gene. CDR3 length equals 16 residues. The CDR3 sequence is CATSDTTGGLQETQYF. The CDR3 DNA reads TGTGCCACCAGTGATACAACAGGGGGCCTACAAGAGACCCAGTACTTC.

The chain recombines TRBV7-6 with TRBJ2-7, with TRBD1 identical over 8 bases. The CDR3 extends over 15 amino acids. Germline trimming cut 5 bases from V and 9 bases from J; bases unmatched to any gene: 15. Germline CDR1 is SGHVS and CDR2 is FNYEAQ. CDR3 in amino acids: CASSDRTQGDDGQYF. In DNA form, the CDR3 reads TGTGCCAGCAGCGATAGGACACAGGGGGACGACGGGCAGTACTTC.

The V and J genes are TRBV28 and TRBJ2-6, with D possibly being TRBD1 or TRBD2 (5 bases each). This CDR3 is 18 amino acids long. V lost 5 bases and J lost 2, with 19 bases in between. CDR1 MDHEN and CDR2 SYDVKM come from the germline V gene. The CDR3: CASSTRNRGAAGANVLTF. The CDR3 region has the DNA TGTGCCAGCAGTACTAGGAATCGGGGCGCGGCTGGGGCCAACGTCCTGACTTTC.

The genes are TRBV7-6 and TRBJ2-7, with D possibly matching TRBD2 (7 bases). Germline loops: CDR1 SGHVS, CDR2 FNYEAQ. The CDR3 totals 14 residues. The ends were cut back, 5 bases at V and 7 bases at J, with 18 bases in the middle. This chain's CDR3 is CASSPGRGPGEQYF. The CDR3 DNA reads TGTGCCAGCAGCCCGGGGCGGGGGCCGGGGGAGCAGTACTTC.

V usage is TRBV3-1 and J usage is TRBJ2-4; the D gene is possibly TRBD2 (5 bases). From germline, CDR1 is LGHDT and CDR2 YNNKEL (reference sequence). The CDR3 extends over 16 amino acids. V lost 1 base and J lost 7, with 17 bases in between. CDR3 amino acids: CASSQGLGKDFNIQYF. The CDR3 bases are TGTGCCAGCAGCCAAGGTCTGGGCAAGGACTTTAACATTCAGTACTTC.

The V gene is TRBV5-5, the J gene TRBJ2-3; 8 bases align to TRBD2. The CDR3 is 16 residues long. With 4 bases clipped from V and 2 bases from J, the junction kept 9 bases outside the gene matches. Germline-derived CDR1 and CDR2 are SGHKS and YYEKEE (reference sequence). The CDR3 DNA reads TGTGCCAGCAGCCCCGGACTAGCATCCTCCACAGATACGCAGTATTTT. Encoded protein: CASSPGLASSTDTQYF.